Included here is one T cell receptor beta chain sequence, with context. What it binds is unknown. The sample originates from a study of T cell repertoires in cytomegalovirus infection. Study-wide background: Public signatures in TCR beta pointed to CMV infection and matching HLA type.

In TCRdb, the reads were re-called with MiXCR into one record per CDR3 protein. This repertoire shows about 740,000 distinct CDR3 sequences, 35% found once; its top ten account for 2.5% to 3.5%. There are 14 residues in the CDR3. Germline V lookup: CDR1 SQVTM, CDR2 ANQGSEA. Trimming removed 0 bases from V and 1 base from J, with 9 bases in between. Study-wide findings and caveats: Of the TCR beta families, the public ones yielded a cumulative frequency that identified carriers of CMV plus the relevant HLA. CMV-specific TCR beta clonotypes restricted by HLA-C dominated the ex vivo response.

The chain combines TRBV29-1 with TRBJ2-5, with D maybe TRBD1 (6 bases). This TCR derives from a human donor in good health (CMV status not recorded). Some clones in this sample may be carry-over from other donors' samples. Material: PBMCs. In DNA form, the CDR3 reads TGCAGCGTTGAAGAAGTCAGGGGCCAAGAGACCCAGTACTTC. This sequence encodes CSVEEVRGQETQYF.